Listed below are T cell receptor beta chains from one sample, sequenced in a study of T cells in Graves' hyperthyroidism and ophthalmopathy. MiXCR, applied by TCRdb to the multiplex PCR reads, yields one record per CDR3 protein. The data show over 550,000 distinct CDR3 sequences, approximately 16% seen once. Sequenced sample: blood. Receptor source: a woman under 30 with Graves' hyperthyroidism. Both conserved end residues are part of each CDR3. D genes are given only for firm matches. Clone size is not always given. Where it is, it says once, few, many or a class for expanded clones.

V	D	size	J	DNA	CDR3
TRBV28	TRBD1	many	TRBJ2-5	TGTGCCAGCGAAGGGGGCGGGGAGACCCAGTACTTC	CASEGGGETQYF
TRBV4-1	TRBD1	.	TRBJ1-1	TGCGCCAGCAGCCCCGAAGGGGACAGAAACACTGAAGCTTTCTTT	CASSPEGDRNTEAFF
TRBV4-3	.	.	TRBJ1-1	TGCGCCAGCAGAATCCAGGGTGAAACTGAAGCTTTCTTT	CASRIQGETEAFF
TRBV29-1	.	few	TRBJ2-2	TGCAGCGTTGGAAGGAATACCGGGGAGCTGTTTTTT	CSVGRNTGELFF
TRBV5-1	TRBD2	many	TRBJ2-2	TGCGCCAGCAGCAAGGGACTAGCGGGGGGGCCGAACACCGGGGAGCTGTTTTTT	CASSKGLAGGPNTGELFF
TRBV11-1	.	.	TRBJ2-6	TGTGCCAGCAGCTTAATTTTGGACTCTGGGGCCAACGTCCTGACTTTC	CASSLILDSGANVLTF
TRBV5-1	TRBD2	.	TRBJ2-3	TGCGCCAGCAGTTTTGAACTAGCGGGAGGGACAGATACGCAGTATTTT	CASSFELAGGTDTQYF
TRBV2	.	many	TRBJ2-7	TGTGCCAGCAGGCTAAAAAAGAGCTCCTACGAGCAGTACTTC	CASRLKKSSYEQYF
TRBV19	.	.	TRBJ1-1	TGTGCCAGTACCCTCAGAGTGAACACTGAAGCTTTCTTT	CASTLRVNTEAFF
TRBV7-8	.	few	TRBJ2-2	TGTGCCAGCAGCCCGACAGTAGCTAGTGGCACCGGGGAGCTGTTTTTT	CASSPTVASGTGELFF
TRBV12-5	.	many	TRBJ1-5	TGTGCTAGTGGTTTGGAGGGGAGCAATCAGCCCCAGCATTTT	CASGLEGSNQPQHF
TRBV7-6	TRBD2	.	TRBJ2-7	TGTGCCAGCAGCTTAGATCTTTGGGAGGGGACTAGTTCCCACGAGCAGTACTTC	CASSLDLWEGTSSHEQYF
TRBV6-2/TRBV6-3	.	many	TRBJ1-2	TGTGCCAGCAGTTACAGTATCATGGACTATGGCTACACCTTC	CASSYSIMDYGYTF
TRBV24-1	TRBD1	many	TRBJ2-7	TGTGCCACCAGTGTTCCAGGGGGCTACGAGCAGTACTTC	CATSVPGGYEQYF
TRBV2	.	many	TRBJ2-3	TGTGCCAGCAGTGTAGTCAAATCCACAGATACGCAGTATTTT	CASSVVKSTDTQYF
TRBV5-5	TRBD1	.	TRBJ1-2	TGTGCCAGCAGCCCTGGGTCCAGGGGGCGCGAGTATGGCTACACCTTC	CASSPGSRGREYGYTF
TRBV2	.	.	TRBJ2-1	TGTGCCAGCAACCTGACGCCCCGGAATGAGCAGTTCTTC	CASNLTPRNEQFF
TRBV6-1	TRBD2	.	TRBJ2-7	TGTGCCAGCAGTGAAGGGGCTAGCGGGAGCCGGGAGCAGTACTTC	CASSEGASGSREQYF
TRBV7-9	.	.	TRBJ1-1	TGTGCCAGCAGCCCGGGCGCCGAGTCAACTGAAGCTTTCTTT	CASSPGAESTEAFF
TRBV18	.	many	TRBJ2-7	TGTGCCAGCTCACCTTCGTGGCAGGGGAACCACGAGCAGTACTTC	CASSPSWQGNHEQYF
TRBV27	TRBD1	many	TRBJ2-1	TGTGCCAGCACCTCCCAGGGACAGAGGTACAATGAGCAGTTCTTC	CASTSQGQRYNEQFF
TRBV6-1	TRBD1	.	TRBJ1-3	TGTGCCAGCAAGCGGGGACAGATCTCTGGAAACACCATATATTTT	CASKRGQISGNTIYF
TRBV6-1	TRBD1	few	TRBJ1-1	TGTGCCAGCATCCCCAGGGGGCGACGGGACACTGAAGCTTTCTTT	CASIPRGRRDTEAFF
TRBV20-1	.	many	TRBJ1-1	TGCAGTGCTAGAGATGCCGGGGCAGGCACTGAAGCTTTCTTT	CSARDAGAGTEAFF
TRBV2	.	many	TRBJ2-2	TGTGCCAGCAGTGATGGGGGAACCGGGGAGCTGTTTTTT	CASSDGGTGELFF
TRBV12-3/TRBV12-4	.	.	TRBJ2-5	TGTGCCAGCAGTTTATGGCGGGACACCCAAGAGACCCAGTACTTC	CASSLWRDTQETQYF
TRBV5-1	TRBD1	many	TRBJ2-3	TGCGCCAGCAGCTTGGGGTGGACAGGGGAGGGAACAGATACGCAGTATTTT	CASSLGWTGEGTDTQYF
TRBV15	TRBD2	many	TRBJ2-5	TGTGCCACCAGCAATATAGCGGGAGAGACCCAGTACTTC	CATSNIAGETQYF
TRBV19	.	.	TRBJ1-5	TGTGCCAGTAGTATCGGCGGCAGGGGAGGCAATCAGCCCCAGCATTTT	CASSIGGRGGNQPQHF
TRBV19	TRBD1	few	TRBJ2-7	TGTGCCAGTAGGGGGGGACAGGGCTCGATCTACGAGCAGTACTTC	CASRGGQGSIYEQYF
TRBV19	TRBD1	few	TRBJ1-1	TGTGCCAGTACCCCGACAGGGGCGAGCACTGAAGCTTTCTTT	CASTPTGASTEAFF
TRBV29-1	.	many	TRBJ2-5	TGCAGCGTTTCCCGAGGAGGGGATGAGACCCAGTACTTC	CSVSRGGDETQYF
TRBV6-1	.	few	TRBJ1-5	TGTGCCAGCAGTGAGGCAGGGCATCAGCCCCAGCATTTT	CASSEAGHQPQHF
TRBV20-1	TRBD2	once	TRBJ2-5	TGCAGTGCTAGAGATGAGGGCGGGGGGGCCGTTGAGACCCAGTACTTC	CSARDEGGGAVETQYF
TRBV6-2/TRBV6-3	TRBD1	.	TRBJ1-6	TGTGCCAGCAGTCCCACCGGTCCCGGGACAGGGAGTCGCCTCCACTTT	CASSPTGPGTGSRLHF
TRBV20-1	.	many	TRBJ2-5	TGCAGTGGGCGGGGACACCAAGAGACCCAGTACTTC	CSGRGHQETQYF
TRBV28	.	few	TRBJ2-7	TGTGCCAGCAGAACCTCTCCCAACGAGCAGTACTTC	CASRTSPNEQYF
TRBV7-2	TRBD2	.	TRBJ2-7	TGTGCCAGCAGCTCTCATTTAGCGGGAGAGTACTTC	CASSSHLAGEYF
TRBV5-5	.	.	TRBJ1-4	TGTGCCAGCAGCTTGTGGGCAGGTACTAATGAAAAACTGTTTTTT	CASSLWAGTNEKLFF
TRBV28	.	many	TRBJ2-5	TGTGCCAGCAGTACAGCCCAAGAGACCCAGTACTTC	CASSTAQETQYF
TRBV20-1	TRBD2	few	TRBJ2-7	TGCAGTGCGGCGACTAGCGGGAGAGAGGAGCAGTACTTC	CSAATSGREEQYF
TRBV5-1	.	few	TRBJ2-7	TGCGCCAGCAGCTTGGAGGGGCCTCACTCCTACGAGCAGTACTTC	CASSLEGPHSYEQYF
TRBV20-1	.	.	TRBJ1-6	TGCAGTGCGCCTACCCGAGCGGATAATTCACCCCTCCACTTT	CSAPTRADNSPLHF
TRBV6-1	.	.	TRBJ2-1	TGTGGCAGCACCCTGGTTAATGAGCAGTTCTTC	CGSTLVNEQFF